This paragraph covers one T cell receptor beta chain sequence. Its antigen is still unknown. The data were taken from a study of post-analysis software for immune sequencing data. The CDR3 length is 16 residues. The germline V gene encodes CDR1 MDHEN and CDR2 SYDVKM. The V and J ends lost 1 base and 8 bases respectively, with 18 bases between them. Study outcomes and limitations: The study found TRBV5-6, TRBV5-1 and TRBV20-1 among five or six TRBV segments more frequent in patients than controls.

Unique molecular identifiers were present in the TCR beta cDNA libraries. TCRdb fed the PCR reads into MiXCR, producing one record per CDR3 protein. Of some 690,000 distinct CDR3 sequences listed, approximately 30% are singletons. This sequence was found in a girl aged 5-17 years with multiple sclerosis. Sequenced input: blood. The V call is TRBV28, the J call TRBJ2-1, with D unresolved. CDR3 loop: CASSLFRETLMDEQFF. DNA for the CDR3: TGTGCCAGCAGTTTATTCCGAGAGACCCTTATGGATGAGCAGTTCTTC.